What follows describes a single TCR beta chain. TCRdb's copy holds only in-frame clones and misses some; the assay was immunoSEQ multiplex PCR. The sample shows nearly 2 million clones, just under 95% of them seen only once. In the naive CD8 group, cells lacked CD45RO and were positively selected for CCR7, so terminally differentiated effector memory CD45RA+ cells were left out. This specimen belongs to a study of shared clonotypes between healthy human individuals. Germline V CDR1 and CDR2: SGDLS, YYNGEE. This CDR3 has 13 amino acids. V lost 0 bases, J lost 5 bases, and 6 bases lay in between. Sequencing input: naive CD8+ T cells sorted from blood. This chain connects TRBV9 to TRBJ2-1; D call uncertain. This clonotype originated in a young man in good health. CDR3 loop: CASSVVWDNEQFF. The DNA for the CDR3 is TGTGCCAGCAGCGTAGTCTGGGACAATGAGCAGTTCTTC.